The present entry profiles one T cell receptor (beta chain) with its context. Its antigen is currently unknown. This sample is part of a study of cytomegalovirus exposure and HLA in healthy donors. The primer mix had 60 Vbeta and 13 Jbeta primers. Assay: immunoSEQ multiplex PCR; the TCRdb copy retains only in-frame clones and omits some. The data contain roughly 200,000 clones, roughly 74% of them singletons. Findings and limits, study-wide: CMV antigen specificity of a few CMV-associated chains was confirmed in vitro. It was reportedly the case that the classifier diagnosed cytomegalovirus status with high specificity and sensitivity. A later analysis found that most CMV-associated TCR beta chains appeared HLA-restricted. In a later analysis, HLA-associated TCR beta chains were more clonally expanded than equally common others.

The sequencing sample was made of PBMCs. The TCR was taken from a woman aged 30 to 39 in good health and CMV-seropositive.

The CDR3 sequence: CASRPFLAGGPYNEQFF. The CDR3 bases are TGTGCCAGCAGACCTTTTCTAGCGGGAGGCCCCTACAATGAGCAGTTCTTC. This chain joins TRBV2 and TRBJ2-1; TRBD2 agrees at 11 bases. Trimming removed 6 bases from V and 2 bases from J; junction bases left unmatched: 9. Per the germline V gene, CDR1 is SNHLY and CDR2 is FYNNEI. The CDR3 is 17 amino acids.